This TCR beta chain was sequenced in a study of cytomegalovirus exposure and HLA in healthy donors. Assay: immunoSEQ multiplex PCR; the TCRdb copy retains only in-frame clones and omits some. The table shows roughly 350,000 clones, with just over 85% occurring only once. V shed 1 base and J 6 bases; nucleotides not matched to a gene: 6. The CDR3 length is 15 residues. In germline, CDR1 is SGHTA, CDR2 FQGNSA. The sequenced material came from PBMCs. The V and J genes are TRBV7-2 and TRBJ2-1; 7 bases are a match to TRBD2. The clonotype was recovered from a woman between 18 and 30 years old in good health and CMV-seronegative. The CDR3 DNA reads as TGTGCCAGCAGCTTAGACGGGGGAGGGCCCAATGAGCAGTTCTTC. Protein: CASSLDGGGPNEQFF.